A single sample gave rise to the 14 T cell receptor beta chains below, sequenced in a study of monozygotic twins with inflammatory bowel disease. TCRdb re-called the 5' RACE reads; every CDR3 protein appears as one record, without DNA. This repertoire includes just over 300,000 distinct CDR3 sequences. The sequenced sample was blood. These receptors were collected from a human donor with ulcerative colitis or Crohn's disease, or a healthy co-twin of an affected twin (not recorded which).

This rearrangement joins TRBV6-2 or TRBV6-3 to TRBJ1-1; checking the TCRdb D call of TRBD1 is not possible without DNA. The CDR3 extends over 15 amino acids. Germline values: CDR1 MNHEY, CDR2 SVGEGT. The CDR3 loop is CASSLRPGGSTEAFF.

The genes are TRBV12-3 or TRBV12-4 and TRBJ2-5; TCRdb names TRBD2, which stays unverified in the absence of DNA. The CDR3 runs to 16 residues. The CDR3: CASSFRGASGKETQYF.

The V call is TRBV25-1, the J call TRBJ2-5; TCRdb's assignment of TRBD1 cannot be checked, as there is no DNA. The V gene's germline CDR1 is MGHDK and CDR2 SYGVNS. The CDR3 totals 12 residues. The CDR3 region is CASSGGAKTQYF.

This sequence joins TRBV7-2 and TRBJ2-1; TCRdb's D call of TRBD1 is untestable without DNA. Germline CDR1 and CDR2: SGHTA and FQGNSA. There are 13 residues in the CDR3. This CDR3 reads CASSRTGGNEQFF. Complete variable domain (other parts from reference TRBV7-2 and TRBJ2-1): GAGVSQSPSNKVTEKGKDVELRCDPISGHTALYWYRQSLGQGLEFLIYFQGNSAPDKSGLPSDRFSAERTGGSVSTLTIQRTQQEDSAVYLCASSRTGGNEQFFGPGTRLTVL.

The V gene is TRBV12-3 or TRBV12-4, the J gene TRBJ2-5; TCRdb's D call of TRBD1 is untestable without DNA. There are 14 residues in the CDR3. The CDR3 sequence: CASKSPAGRETQYF.

The chain joins TRBV12-3 or TRBV12-4 to TRBJ2-6; TCRdb names TRBD2, which stays unverified in the absence of DNA. The CDR3 extends over 15 amino acids. This CDR3 reads CASSFGEVGANVLTF.

The V call is TRBV5-4, the J call TRBJ2-1; TCRdb gives TRBD1 as the D gene, but with no DNA this cannot be confirmed. Germline V gene lookup returns CDR1 SGHNT and CDR2 YYREEE (reference sequence). CDR3 length: 13 residues. CDR3 sequence reads: CASSPTGAYEQFF.

The rearrangement joins TRBV4-3 to TRBJ1-4; as DNA is missing, the TRBD1 call by TCRdb cannot be tested. This CDR3 is 16 amino acids long. CDR1 is LGHNA and CDR2 is YSLEER in the germline V gene. The CDR3 here is CASSQEGRGVGEKLFF.

The V call is TRBV18, the J call TRBJ1-1; the TCRdb D gene call, TRBD1, has no DNA to confirm it. The length of the CDR3 is 13 residues. CDR1 is KGHSH and CDR2 is LQKENI in the germline V gene. CDR3 amino acids: CASSPVRGTEAFF.

V gene TRBV3-1 combines with J gene TRBJ2-2; TCRdb outputs TRBD2, but without DNA this stays unchecked. The length of the CDR3 is 18 residues. Germline assignment: CDR1 LGHDT and CDR2 YNNKEL (reference sequence). The CDR3 here is CASSPDRLAGAHTGELFF. The variable domain in full, completed from reference TRBV3-1 and TRBJ2-2, reads DTAVSQTPKYLVTQMGNDKSIKCEQNLGHDTMYWYKQDSKKFLKIMFSYNNKELIINETVPNRFSPKSPDKAHLNLHINSLELGDSAVYFCASSPDRLAGAHTGELFFGEGSRLTVL.

The CDR3 loop is CACRLAGLTDTQYF. The chain is built from TRBV30 and TRBJ2-3; TCRdb gives TRBD2 as the D gene, but with no DNA this cannot be confirmed. The germline gives CDR1 GTSNPN, CDR2 SVGIG (reference sequence). This CDR3 is built from 14 residues. Using reference TRBV30 and TRBJ2-3 for the parts outside the CDR3, the full variable domain is SQTIHQWPATLVQPVGSPLSLECTVEGTSNPNLYWYRQAAGRGLQLLFYSVGIGQISSEVPQNLSASRPQDRQFILSSKKLLLSDSGFYLCACRLAGLTDTQYFGPGTRLTVL.

The chain combines TRBV11-2 with TRBJ2-5; TCRdb returns TRBD1, unconfirmable since there is no DNA. Germline loops: CDR1 SGHAT, CDR2 FQNNGV. There are 19 residues in the CDR3. CDR3 region: CASSRNPGTGARGGETQYF.

This chain links TRBV23-1 with TRBJ2-1. TRBV23-1 is placed among ORFs of uncertain function. This CDR3 region has 15 residues. The CDR3 is CASSNDRGPYNEQFF.

This sequence joins TRBV20-1 and TRBJ1-6; TCRdb gives TRBD1 as the D gene, but with no DNA this cannot be confirmed. Germline V lookup: CDR1 DFQATT, CDR2 SNEGSKA (reference sequence). The CDR3 runs 12 residues. The CDR3 protein is CSAARDISPLHF.